The T cell receptor beta chain described here comes from a study of a mutant IDH1 vaccine in newly diagnosed glioma. The protocol was immunoSEQ multiplex PCR, while the TCRdb copy is restricted to in-frame clones and leaves out a portion. This sample yields about 68,000 clones, of which roughly 84% are seen a single time; about 12% belongs to the top ten. This CDR3 has 14 residues. The germline CDR1 and CDR2 sequences are SGHNT and YYREEE (reference sequence). With V trimmed by 3 bases and J by 7 bases, 6 bases remained unmatched. Of note for this clone: Its antigen is still unknown.

The sample's time point: week 35, safety follow-up. Vaccinated patients received 300 ug of mutant IDH1 20-mer peptide per dose, with topical imiquimod. J is TRBJ1-4 and V is TRBV5-4; TRBD1 agrees at 7 bases. Sequencing was performed on PBMCs, taken from a glioma patient whose treatment included an IDH1 peptide vaccine. The TCR was taken from a man between 18 and 29 years old with glioma. The CDR3 loop is CASSSRGIGEKLFF. The DNA for the CDR3 is TGTGCCAGCAGCTCCAGGGGGATAGGTGAAAAACTGTTTTTT.